These 27 T cell receptor beta chains were sequenced from one sample in a study of PD-1 blockade in classical Hodgkin lymphoma. Specified time point: cycle 4 day 1 (C4D1), after less than 7 weeks of nivolumab. With no exception, relapse followed autologous stem cell transplantation in all patients, and brentuximab vedotin exposure varied. Method: immunoSEQ multiplex PCR; TCRdb's copy keeps in-frame clones and lacks some. The repertoire holds some 93,000 clones, with roughly 78% as singletons. Sequenced material: peripheral blood mononuclear cells (PBMCs), taken before the fourth cycle of nivolumab. Source of these receptors: a human donor with classical Hodgkin lymphoma.

The gene calls are TRBV10-3 and TRBJ1-2; TRBD1 aligns across 9 bases. V shed 5 bases, J shed 3 bases, and the junction held 4 bases outside the gene matches. This CDR3 has 14 amino acids. Germline assignment: CDR1 ENHRY and CDR2 SYGVKD. The CDR3 loop is CAISRTGEDYGYTF. In nucleotides, the CDR3 is TGTGCCATCAGTAGGACAGGGGAGGACTATGGCTACACCTTC.

The V call is TRBV6-5, the J call TRBJ2-5; 9 nucleotides line up with TRBD2. The CDR3 runs 12 residues. V shed 6 bases, J shed 7 bases, and the junction held 3 bases outside the gene matches. Germline CDR1 is MNHEY and CDR2 is SVGAGI. The CDR3 sequence is CASRTSGGTQYF. For the CDR3, the DNA is TGTGCCAGCAGGACTAGCGGTGGGACCCAGTACTTC.

In its sample, this clone was seen many times. This chain joins TRBV2 and TRBJ2-7; the D gene is possibly TRBD1 (6 bases). Germline V gene lookup returns CDR1 SNHLY and CDR2 FYNNEI. Trimming left V 1 base short and J 2 bases short, with 9 bases between. The CDR3 has 14 amino acids. CDR3 amino acids: CASSEDRATYEQYF. Here the CDR3 DNA reads TGTGCCAGCAGTGAAGACAGGGCAACCTACGAGCAGTACTTC.

This clone was recorded at least ten times. Here the CDR3 reads CASSQDRLETQYF. CDR3 nucleotides: TGCGCCAGCAGCCAAGATCGGTTAGAGACCCAGTACTTC. V is TRBV4-3 and J is TRBJ2-5; D uncertain. V dropped 0 bases and J dropped 4 bases, with 6 bases sitting between them. The CDR3 spans 13 residues. Germline-derived CDR1 and CDR2 are LGHNA and YSLEER.

The gene calls are TRBV28 and TRBJ2-5; 12 bases map to TRBD1. CDR3 size: 17 residues. Trimming at V came to 7 bases and at J to 5 bases, leaving 14 bases not matched to a gene. Germline-derived CDR1 and CDR2 are MDHEN and SYDVKM. The CDR3 loop is CASIPIRDRGPDETQYF. The CDR3 DNA sequence: TGTGCCAGCATCCCTATCCGGGACAGGGGGCCGGATGAGACCCAGTACTTC.

The chain uses TRBV5-1 and TRBJ2-3, with D perhaps matching TRBD2 (6 bases). The germline V and J ends were trimmed by 2 bases and 3 bases, with 13 bases remaining between them. This CDR3 has 15 amino acids. Germline V CDR1 and CDR2: SGHRS, YFSETQ. CDR3 nucleotides: TGCGCCAGCAGCTTTGGCGGGGTCGGTACAGATACGCAGTATTTT. Translation: CASSFGGVGTDTQYF.

The V gene is TRBV6-6, the J gene TRBJ2-7, with 9 nucleotides matching TRBD2. Germline V gene sequence: CDR1 MNHNY, CDR2 SVGAGI (reference sequence). Trimming removed 2 bases from V and 6 bases from J; junction bases left unmatched: 11. The CDR3 totals 16 residues. CDR3 sequence (DNA): TGTGCCAGCAGTTACATCCCGGGGGGCGGGAGGGCCGAGCAGTACTTC. Protein product: CASSYIPGGGRAEQYF.

Only one count was recorded for this clone. The V gene is TRBV28, the J gene TRBJ2-2; D is undetermined. This CDR3 has 13 amino acids. Germline V CDR1 and CDR2: MDHEN, SYDVKM. Trimming cost V 4 bases and J 8 bases, with 11 bases left between them. CDR3 loop: CASSSLRVGELFF. The CDR3 DNA is TGTGCCAGCAGTTCCCTTAGGGTTGGGGAGCTGTTTTTT. Filled out from reference TRBV28 and TRBJ2-2, the complete variable domain reads DVKVTQSSRYLVKRTGEKVFLECVQDMDHENMFWYRQDPGLGLRLIYFSYDVKMKEKGDIPEGYSVSREKKERFSLILESASTNQTSMYLCASSSLRVGELFFGEGSRLTVL.

This clone was seen only a few times. The genes are TRBV5-4 and TRBJ1-5, with TRBD1 matching over 10 bases. The CDR3 length is 15 residues. The J segment lost 1 base and the V segment lost 5 bases, leaving 3 bases of the junction unmatched. CDR1 SGHNT and CDR2 YYREEE come from the germline V gene (reference sequence). CDR3 coding DNA: TGTGCCAGCAGTAGGGACAGGGGAAGCAATCAGCCCCAGCATTTT. Translated: CASSRDRGSNQPQHF.

This chain links TRBV6-5 with TRBJ2-7; 10 bases fit TRBD2. Germline values: CDR1 MNHEY, CDR2 SVGAGI. J lost 2 bases, V lost 5 bases, and 3 bases had no gene match. The CDR3 has 14 residues. The CDR3 spells CASSPLAGTYEQYF. CDR3 DNA sequence: TGTGCCAGCAGTCCACTAGCGGGAACCTACGAGCAGTACTTC.

This clone appeared once. CDR3 loop: CASTEIAGGYTF. The CDR3, as DNA: TGTGCCAGTACCGAAATAGCAGGTGGCTACACCTTC. This sequence joins TRBV19 and TRBJ1-2, with D uncertain. The V end was cut by 7 bases, the J end by 7 bases, with 13 bases between. The CDR3 is 12 residues long. Germline V CDR1 and CDR2: LNHDA, SQIVND (reference sequence).

The V gene is TRBV5-1, the J gene TRBJ2-2, with a tentative D call TRBD1 (5 bases). Trimming stripped 3 bases from V and 0 bases from J, with 18 bases between. The CDR3 is 18 residues long. The germline CDR1 and CDR2 sequences are SGHRS and YFSETQ. CDR3 sequence: CASSSAGQGNANTGELFF. CDR3 nucleotide sequence: TGCGCCAGCAGCTCGGCCGGGCAGGGCAACGCGAACACCGGGGAGCTGTTTTTT.

V gene TRBV6-5 combines with J gene TRBJ1-5; D unclear. V lost 5 bases to trimming and J lost 7 bases, with 18 bases between them. This CDR3 has 15 amino acids. CDR1 is MNHEY, CDR2 SVGAGI, per germline. The CDR3 protein is CASSPARVTGQPQHF. CDR3 coding DNA: TGTGCCAGCAGTCCCGCGAGGGTCACGGGCCAGCCCCAGCATTTT.

The rearrangement links TRBV28 to TRBJ2-5; D remains ambiguous. The germline V gene has CDR1 MDHEN and CDR2 SYDVKM. The CDR3 is 13 amino acids. V was pared by 5 bases and J by 5 bases, with 12 bases between. Written as DNA, the CDR3 is TGTGCCAGCAGTAACCCCCTTCCTGAGACCCAGTACTTC. It codes for CASSNPLPETQYF.

The V call is TRBV5-1, the J call TRBJ2-7; no clear D. The V and J ends lost 0 bases and 2 bases respectively, with 6 bases between them. CDR3 length equals 13 residues. The germline CDR1 and CDR2 sequences are SGHRS and YFSETQ. The CDR3 region has the DNA TGCGCCAGCAGCTTGGACGGAGCCTACGAGCAGTACTTC. Translation gives CASSLDGAYEQYF.

The chain combines TRBV6-5 with TRBJ1-2; D is possibly TRBD1 (5 bases). The CDR3 extends over 12 amino acids. Germline CDR1 and CDR2: MNHEY and SVGAGI. V was clipped by 6 bases and J by 4 bases, with 9 bases between them. The DNA of the CDR3 is TGTGCCAGCAGGCCTGGGGGCTATGGCTACACCTTC. This gives the protein CASRPGGYGYTF.

This clone was found once. V is TRBV6-5 and J is TRBJ1-2, with 7 bases that match TRBD1. The V gene's germline CDR1 is MNHEY and CDR2 SVGAGI. The CDR3 is made up of 15 amino acids. V dropped 5 bases and J dropped 3; count of bases not matched to a gene: 9. Here the CDR3 reads CASSITGQGDYGYTF. The DNA for the CDR3 is TGTGCCAGCAGTATTACTGGGCAGGGGGACTATGGCTACACCTTC.

The table lists this clone with a few counts. V is TRBV7-9 and J is TRBJ1-5; 8 bases agree with TRBD1. The CDR3 totals 14 residues. V was clipped by 1 base and J by 10 bases; unmatched bases: 6. Germline CDR1 reads SEHNR; CDR2 reads FQNEAQ (reference sequence). CDR3 DNA: TGTGCCAGCAGCTTAGGGGCGACAGGGGACCCCCAGCATTTT. Translation gives CASSLGATGDPQHF.

This rearrangement joins TRBV6-5 to TRBJ1-1; D unresolved. V was shortened by 2 bases and J by 11 bases, with 15 bases between the two germline ends. The length of the CDR3 is 13 residues. Per germline, CDR1 MNHEY and CDR2 SVGAGI. Written as DNA, the CDR3 is TGTGCCAGCAGTTACCAAAGGGTTTGGCGTGCTTTCTTT. Amino acid sequence: CASSYQRVWRAFF.

This clone showed up just a few times. The rearrangement joins TRBV19 to TRBJ1-5; possible D gene TRBD1, 5 bases. CDR1 and CDR2 (germline): LNHDA, SQIVND (reference sequence). The CDR3 sequence is 13 residues long. Deletions cut 4 bases from V and 6 bases from J, with 10 bases between. The CDR3 is CASSTTRVQPQHF. CDR3 DNA sequence: TGTGCCAGTAGTACGACCAGGGTTCAGCCCCAGCATTTT.

This sequence joins TRBV21-1 and TRBJ2-1; whether TRBD1, the table's D call, matches the DNA was not checked. TRBV21-1 is a pseudogene segment. The length of the CDR3 is 19 residues. CDR3 in DNA: TGTGCCAGCAGCAAGGAGACAACTCGGGACAGGACCTCCTACAATGAGCAGTTCTTC. Amino acid sequence: CASSKETTRDRTSYNEQFF.

This clone was counted a single time. The CDR3: CASSLTGTRNEKLFF. The CDR3 DNA is TGCGCCAGCAGCTTAACCGGGACAAGGAATGAAAAACTGTTTTTT. The chain combines TRBV5-1 with TRBJ1-4; D may be TRBD1 (6 bases). This CDR3 has 15 amino acids. V dropped 2 bases and J dropped 5 bases, with 13 bases sitting between them. CDR1 is SGHRS, CDR2 YFSETQ, per germline.

This clone was found once. V gene TRBV5-1 combines with J gene TRBJ2-7, with 11 bases lining up with TRBD2. This CDR3 contains 17 residues. CDR1 SGHRS and CDR2 YFSETQ come from the germline V gene. Germline trimming cut 5 bases from V and 3 bases from J; bases unmatched to any gene: 13. In DNA, the CDR3 is TGCGCCAGCAGTACGTGGGGAGACACTAGCGGGAGCTACGAGCAGTACTTC. Translating it yields CASSTWGDTSGSYEQYF. Based on the CDR3 plus reference TRBV5-1 and TRBJ2-7, the full variable domain is KAGVTQTPRYLIKTRGQQVTLSCSPISGHRSVSWYQQTPGQGLQFLFEYFSETQRNKGNFPGRFSGRQFSNSRSEMNVSTLELGDSALYLCASSTWGDTSGSYEQYFGPGTRLTVT.

This chain uses TRBV19 with TRBJ1-6; 7 bases are a match to TRBD1. This CDR3 comprises 16 residues. Germline trimming cut 2 bases from V and 6 bases from J; bases unmatched to any gene: 7. CDR1 and CDR2 (germline): LNHDA, SQIVND (reference sequence). Written as DNA, the CDR3 is TGTGCCAGTAGTATACGATACAGGGGAAGTAATTCACCCCTCCACTTT. Amino acid sequence: CASSIRYRGSNSPLHF. Full variable domain (outside the CDR3, taken from reference TRBV19 and TRBJ1-6): DGGITQSPKYLFRKEGQNVTLSCEQNLNHDAMYWYRQDPGQGLRLIYYSQIVNDFQKGDIAEGYSVSREKKESFPLTVTSAQKNPTAFYLCASSIRYRGSNSPLHFGNGTRLTVT.

V gene TRBV2 combines with J gene TRBJ2-7; D gene uncertain. The CDR3 totals 15 residues. Germline assignment: CDR1 SNHLY and CDR2 FYNNEI. The V gene lost 1 base and the J gene lost 7 bases, with 17 bases spanning the gap. The CDR3 spells CASSEGVSGLREQYF. In DNA form, the CDR3 reads TGTGCCAGCAGTGAAGGCGTCTCCGGTTTGAGGGAGCAGTACTTC.

The chain joins TRBV9 to TRBJ2-1, with TRBD2 identical over 7 bases. J lost 5 bases, V lost 0 bases, and 5 bases had no gene match. The germline CDR1 and CDR2 sequences are SGDLS and YYNGEE. CDR3 length: 15 residues. The CDR3, as DNA: TGTGCCAGCAGCGTAGTGGAGGGAGGGAACAATGAGCAGTTCTTC. Its translation: CASSVVEGGNNEQFF.

The chain carries TRBV19 and TRBJ1-5, with 7 bases aligning to TRBD1. Germline loops: CDR1 LNHDA, CDR2 SQIVND (reference sequence). This CDR3 has 15 amino acids. Trimming took 4 bases from V and 6 from J; bases not matched to a gene: 9. The CDR3 sequence: CASSTGQRGSQPQHF. The CDR3 nucleotides are TGTGCCAGTAGTACGGGACAGAGAGGTAGTCAGCCCCAGCATTTT.